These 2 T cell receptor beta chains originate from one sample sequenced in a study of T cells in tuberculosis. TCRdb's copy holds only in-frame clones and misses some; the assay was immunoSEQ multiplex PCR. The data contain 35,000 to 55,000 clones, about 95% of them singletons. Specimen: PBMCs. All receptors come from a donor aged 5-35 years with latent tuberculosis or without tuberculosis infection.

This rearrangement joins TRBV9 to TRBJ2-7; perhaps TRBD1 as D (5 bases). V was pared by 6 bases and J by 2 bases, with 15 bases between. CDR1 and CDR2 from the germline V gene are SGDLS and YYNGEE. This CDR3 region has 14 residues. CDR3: CASTQTASTYEQYF. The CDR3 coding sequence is TGTGCCAGCACACAGACAGCTTCTACCTACGAGCAGTACTTC.

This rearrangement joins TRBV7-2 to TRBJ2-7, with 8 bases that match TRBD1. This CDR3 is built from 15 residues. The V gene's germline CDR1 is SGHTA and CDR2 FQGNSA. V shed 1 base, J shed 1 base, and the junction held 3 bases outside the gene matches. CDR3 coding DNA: TGTGCCAGCAGCTTAGAAGGGACAGGATCCTACGAGCAGTACTTC. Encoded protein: CASSLEGTGSYEQYF.